This T cell receptor beta chain was observed in a study of technical replicates of blood from several donors. TCRdb's copy holds only in-frame clones and misses some; the assay was immunoSEQ multiplex PCR. The sample holds about 69,000 clones, approximately 88% seen once. The sequencing input was PBMCs. This TCR came from a human donor in good health. Some clones in this sample may be carry-over from other donors' samples.

The DNA for the CDR3 is TGTGCCAGCAGCAAAATATCCGTGGGGACAGGGGTGATGAACACTGAAGCTTTCTTT. The encoded protein is CASSKISVGTGVMNTEAFF. The chain is built from TRBV21-1 and TRBJ1-1; the tabulated D call, TRBD1, remains unverified against the DNA. TRBV21-1 is termed a pseudogene. This CDR3 contains 19 residues.